Shown below are 21 T cell receptor beta chains from a single sample sequenced in a study of radiotherapy plus CTLA-4 blockade in lung cancer. This table comes from immunoSEQ multiplex PCR, and its TCRdb copy is limited to in-frame clones, with some not included. The repertoire has about 100,000 clones, around 82% of them found once; the top ten carry roughly 0.85%. Specimen: peripheral blood, collected from a patient treated with radiotherapy plus ipilimumab. These receptors came from a human donor with non-small cell lung cancer who had stable disease on radiotherapy plus ipilimumab.

V usage is TRBV28 and J usage is TRBJ2-1, with D perhaps matching TRBD1 (5 bases). From germline, CDR1 is MDHEN and CDR2 SYDVKM. V was pared by 6 bases and J by 2 bases, with 14 bases between. CDR3 length equals 15 residues. CDR3 loop: CASSFAMDTYNEQFF. The CDR3 DNA sequence: TGTGCCAGCAGCTTCGCTATGGACACCTACAATGAGCAGTTCTTC.

This chain links TRBV9 with TRBJ2-1; no firm D call. The length of the CDR3 is 14 residues. Germline CDR1 and CDR2: SGDLS and YYNGEE. With 0 bases removed from V and 9 bases from J, the gap between germline ends came to 13 bases. The CDR3 region is CASSVVATDGEQFF. CDR3 coding DNA: TGTGCCAGCAGCGTAGTCGCCACAGACGGTGAGCAGTTCTTC. The complete variable domain, with remaining parts taken from reference TRBV9 and TRBJ2-1, reads DSGVTQTPKHLITATGQRVTLRCSPRSGDLSVYWYQQSLDQGLQFLIQYYNGEERAKGNILERFSAQQFPDLHSELNLSSLELGDSALYFCASSVVATDGEQFFGPGTRLTVL.

The chain is built from TRBV7-9 and TRBJ1-4, with 7 bases identical to TRBD1. In germline, CDR1 is SEHNR, CDR2 FQNEAQ (reference sequence). The length of the CDR3 is 14 residues. Losses at the gene ends were 5 bases for V and 7 bases for J; bases not matched to a gene: 7. DNA of the CDR3: TGTGCCAGCAGCCTGCGACAGGGAGCTGAAAAACTGTTTTTT. Translating gives CASSLRQGAEKLFF.

This chain uses TRBV11-2 with TRBJ2-5; D may be TRBD1 or TRBD2 (5 bases each). Germline assignment: CDR1 SGHAT and CDR2 FQNNGV. Trimming stripped 0 bases from V and 7 bases from J, with 15 bases between. This CDR3 contains 15 residues. This CDR3 reads CASSLEGTGPRTQYF. The DNA for the CDR3 is TGTGCCAGCAGCTTAGAGGGAACGGGACCTCGGACCCAGTACTTC.

CDR3 sequence: CASSRTADYNSPLHF. The DNA for the CDR3 is TGTGCCAGCAGCCGGACCGCCGATTATAATTCACCCCTCCACTTT. The rearrangement links TRBV5-4 to TRBJ1-6, with D unclear. The CDR3 has 15 amino acids. V was cut by 4 bases and J by 4 bases, with 12 bases left in between. Per germline, CDR1 SGHNT and CDR2 YYREEE (reference sequence).

The chain recombines TRBV30 with TRBJ2-1; a weak D match, TRBD2 (7 bases). The CDR3 runs 11 residues. Trimming removed 6 bases at V and 11 bases at J, with 14 bases between. Germline V gene data show CDR1 as GTSNPN and CDR2 as SVGIG (reference sequence). This chain's CDR3 is CACFEGGKQFF. CDR3 nucleotides: TGTGCCTGCTTTGAGGGGGGGAAGCAGTTCTTC. The variable domain in full, with the rest retrieved from reference TRBV30 and TRBJ2-1, is SQTIHQWPATLVQPVGSPLSLECTVEGTSNPNLYWYRQAAGRGLQLLFYSVGIGQISSEVPQNLSASRPQDRQFILSSKKLLLSDSGFYLCACFEGGKQFFGPGTRLTVL.

V usage is TRBV5-8 and J usage is TRBJ2-7; 12 nucleotides match TRBD2. Germline values: CDR1 SGHTS, CDR2 YDEGEE. Trimming took 0 bases from V and 7 from J; bases not matched to a gene: 2. CDR3 size: 14 residues. CDR3 sequence (DNA): TGTGCCAGCAGCTTGGCTAGCGGGAGGGGTGAGCAGTACTTC. Protein sequence: CASSLASGRGEQYF. Complete variable domain (other parts from reference TRBV5-8 and TRBJ2-7): EAGVTQSPTHLIKTRGQQATLRCSPISGHTSVYWYQQALGLGLQFLLWYDEGEERNRGNFPPRFSGRQFPNYSSELNVNALELEDSALYLCASSLASGRGEQYFGPGTRLTVT.

A few counts support this clone. The CDR3 DNA is TGTGCCAGCAGGCAGGGCCCCACCGAGCAGTACTTC. Encoded protein: CASRQGPTEQYF. The chain joins TRBV2 to TRBJ2-7; possible D gene TRBD1, 5 bases. There are 12 residues in the CDR3. Deletions cut 6 bases from V and 6 bases from J, with 12 bases between. Germline CDR1 reads SNHLY; CDR2 reads FYNNEI.

As to this clone: The identical CDR3 is also encoded by other nucleotide sequences in the sample. This chain uses TRBV5-4 with TRBJ1-4; D is ambiguous. Germline V gene data show CDR1 as SGHNT and CDR2 as YYREEE (reference sequence). Trimming removed 2 bases from V and 7 bases from J, with 6 bases in between. CDR3 length equals 12 residues. Written as DNA, the CDR3 is TGTGCCAGCAGCTTCCCGGGTGAAAAACTGTTTTTT. Amino acid sequence: CASSFPGEKLFF.

As to this clone: The junction does not match germline at one end; this may be a read error. V gene TRBV7-7 combines with J gene TRBJ2-1; TRBD2 might be the D (6 bases). The CDR3 is 20 residues long. Germline CDR1 reads SSHAT; CDR2 reads FNYEAQ (reference sequence). CDR3 coding DNA: TGTGCTAGCAGCTTAATCCACCTGGGACGGGAGACGTATTTCTACAATGAGCAGTTCTTC. Its translation is CASSLIHLGRETYFYNEQFF.

The rearrangement links TRBV5-5 to TRBJ2-2; 7 positions agree with TRBD2. CDR3 size: 15 residues. With V trimmed by 4 bases and J by 3 bases, 6 bases remained unmatched. Germline CDR1 SGHKS, CDR2 YYEKEE (reference sequence). Here the CDR3 reads CASSLAARYTGELFF. DNA for the CDR3: TGTGCCAGCAGCCTAGCGGCGAGGTACACCGGGGAGCTGTTTTTT.

V usage is TRBV7-3 and J usage is TRBJ2-3; 9 nucleotides agree with TRBD2. V lost 6 bases, J lost 2 bases, and 12 bases stayed unmatched. From germline, CDR1 is SGHTA and CDR2 FQGTGA. The CDR3 is 17 residues long. In DNA form, the CDR3 reads TGTGCCAGCAGGGGACTTACGACTAGCGGAGCCACAGATACGCAGTATTTT. Translating gives CASRGLTTSGATDTQYF.

As for this clone: At one of its ends the junction is not consistent with the germline gene, which may arise from a read error. DNA for the CDR3: TGTGCCAGCAGTGGACAGGGGGCCTACTATGGCTACGCCTTC. Its translation is CASSGQGAYYGYAF. The chain carries TRBV5-4 and TRBJ1-2; TRBD1 agrees at 11 bases. The germline V gene encodes CDR1 SGHNT and CDR2 YYREEE (reference sequence). The CDR3 is 14 residues long.

The DNA of the CDR3 is TGTGCCAGCAGTGCACTGGCTAGCGTAGGTAGCCAACAAGGGGAGACCCAGTACTTC. Translating it yields CASSALASVGSQQGETQYF. The V gene is TRBV6-1, the J gene TRBJ2-5; D perhaps matches TRBD2 (6 bases). CDR1 is MNHNS and CDR2 is SASEGT in the germline V gene. V was cut by 4 bases and J by 5 bases, with 29 bases left in between. This CDR3 has 19 amino acids.

V usage is TRBV30 and J usage is TRBJ1-6; 9 bases are shared with TRBD1. Germline values: CDR1 GTSNPN, CDR2 SVGIG (reference sequence). J gave up 8 bases and V 2 bases, and 4 bases lay outside the gene matches. This CDR3 is built from 14 residues. CDR3 protein: CAWSIRTGDSPLHF. Here the CDR3 DNA reads TGTGCCTGGAGTATCCGGACAGGGGATTCACCCCTCCACTTT.

This clone came up once. One junction end disagrees with the germline gene, perhaps due to a read error. This chain joins TRBV27 and TRBJ2-7; D assignment may be TRBD1 or TRBD2 (5 bases each). The CDR3 has 16 residues. Germline V CDR1 and CDR2: MNHEY, SMNVEV (reference sequence). CDR3 region: CASRLTPPGPTYEQYF. The CDR3 bases are TGTGCCAGCCGTTTAACCCCCCCGGGACCTACCTACGAGCAGTACTTC.

The chain recombines TRBV6-5 with TRBJ2-1, with D tentatively TRBD1 or TRBD2 (5 bases each). The germline V gene has CDR1 MNHEY and CDR2 SVGAGI. V was clipped by 5 bases and J by 3 bases, with 14 bases between them. CDR3 length: 15 amino acids. CDR3 coding DNA: TGTGCCAGCAGTCTCGGGGCGGAGATCTACAATGAGCAGTTCTTC. This translates into CASSLGAEIYNEQFF.

This chain joins TRBV6-6 and TRBJ1-6; D not resolved. V lost 0 bases and J lost 6, with 9 bases in between. CDR1 is MNHNY, CDR2 SVGAGI, per germline (reference sequence). The CDR3 has 15 residues. The CDR3 protein is CASSYSNSRNSPLHF. In DNA form, the CDR3 reads TGTGCCAGCAGTTACTCGAACAGCCGTAATTCACCCCTCCACTTT.

This rearrangement joins TRBV6-1 to TRBJ2-3, with D perhaps TRBD1 (7 bases). CDR1 is MNHNS, CDR2 SASEGT, per germline. The CDR3 totals 16 residues. V shed 1 base and J shed 6 bases, with 17 bases lying between them. CDR3 sequence reads: CASSEDIRGVVDTQYF. The CDR3 region has the DNA TGTGCCAGCAGTGAAGATATCAGGGGGGTTGTGGATACGCAGTATTTT.

This rearrangement joins TRBV11-2 to TRBJ1-3, with D perhaps matching TRBD1 (5 bases). Germline CDR1 SGHAT, CDR2 FQNNGV. This CDR3 comprises 13 residues. V was trimmed by 5 bases and J by 8 bases, leaving 13 bases between them. The CDR3: CASSPRGRDTIYF. CDR3 nucleotides: TGTGCCAGCAGCCCCCGGGGGAGGGACACCATATATTTT.

The genes are TRBV5-1 and TRBJ2-1; 8 nucleotides align to TRBD1. Germline V gene data show CDR1 as SGHRS and CDR2 as YFSETQ. J gave up 7 bases and V 4 bases, and 7 bases lay outside the gene matches. The CDR3 is made up of 14 amino acids. CDR3 residues: CASSRGQEKNEQFF. The DNA for the CDR3 is TGCGCCAGCAGCCGGGGACAGGAAAAGAATGAGCAGTTCTTC.